This T cell receptor (beta chain) comes out of a study of metastatic and nonmetastatic thyroid tumors. Study-level results: Within blood and tumor, benign nodules reportedly had significantly lower TCR beta diversity than malignant thyroid tumors did.

With MiXCR, TCRdb called clones anew from the PCR reads. Altogether about 59,000 clones are present, 25% to 35% being singletons, with the ten largest covering about 15%. Details on this clone: Its antigen remains unidentified.

Each patient went into thyroid surgery without having received any treatment. The sequenced material came from blood. This clonotype was obtained from a female donor with papillary thyroid cancer or a benign thyroid nodule (not recorded which). Some clones in this sample may be carry-over from other donors' samples.

The CDR3 loop reads CASSDLDRVLKQYF. The CDR3 DNA reads as TGCGCCAGCAGCGACCTAGACAGGGTTCTGAAGCAGTACTTC. The genes are TRBV5-1 and TRBJ2-7; 7 positions agree with TRBD1. Germline loops: CDR1 SGHRS, CDR2 YFSETQ. There are 14 residues in the CDR3. The ends lost 4 bases at V and 8 bases at J; junction bases unmatched: 12.